These 4 T cell receptor beta chains were all obtained from the same sample, sequenced in a study of neoadjuvant anti-PD-1 for oral cavity cancer. Some clones are missing from TCRdb's copy, which holds only in-frame ones; the method was immunoSEQ multiplex PCR. This sample has about 80,000 clones, with approximately 80% found just once. The sample was PBMCs, taken before nivolumab (anti-PD-1) treatment. These receptors all stem from a person aged 35 to 85 with oral cavity squamous cell carcinoma.

This chain links TRBV6-1 with TRBJ2-3; 11 bases map to TRBD2. This CDR3 region has 15 residues. Germline V gene lookup returns CDR1 MNHNS and CDR2 SASEGT. V dropped 7 bases and J dropped 4; count of bases not matched to a gene: 7. The CDR3 region is CASTPGTSGPDTQYF. As DNA, the CDR3 is TGTGCCAGCACGCCCGGGACTAGCGGACCAGATACGCAGTATTTT.

This chain connects TRBV7-8 to TRBJ1-3, with unresolved D. Deletions cut 7 bases from V and 3 bases from J, with 16 bases between. The CDR3 length is 15 residues. Germline assignment: CDR1 SGHVS and CDR2 FQNEAQ. This chain's CDR3 is CASTTKEGFGNTIYF. The CDR3 DNA follows: TGTGCCAGCACCACGAAAGAGGGATTTGGAAACACCATATATTTT. The full variable domain, completed using reference TRBV7-8 and TRBJ1-3, is GAGVSQSPRYKVAKRGQDVALRCDPISGHVSLFWYQQALGQGPEFLTYFQNEAQLDKSGLPSDRFFAERPEGSVSTLKIQRTQQEDSAVYLCASTTKEGFGNTIYFGEGSWLTVV.

The chain is built from TRBV6-6 and TRBJ1-5, with D unresolved. The CDR3 totals 12 residues. Looked up from germline, CDR1 is MNHNY and CDR2 is SVGAGI (reference sequence). V was shortened by 6 bases and J by 5 bases, with 8 bases between the two germline ends. DNA for the CDR3: TGTGCCAGCAGGGACGGTGATCAGCCCCAGCATTTT. Protein product: CASRDGDQPQHF.

The chain links TRBV27 to TRBJ2-1; 8 nucleotides agree with TRBD2. Germline values: CDR1 MNHEY, CDR2 SMNVEV (reference sequence). There are 11 residues in the CDR3. In DNA form, the CDR3 reads TGTACCACCGGGACTAGGCATGAGCAGTTCTTC. Translation: CTTGTRHEQFF.